These T cell receptor beta chains were read from a single sample in a study of cytomegalovirus exposure and HLA in healthy donors. The protocol was immunoSEQ multiplex PCR, while the TCRdb copy is restricted to in-frame clones and leaves out a portion. The table records 85,000 to 100,000 clones, roughly 80% of them present only once. Sequencing input: PBMCs. These receptors all come from a man aged 55-75 years in good health and CMV-seropositive. Each CDR3 is given with its conserved first and last residue.

>TRBV12-5|TRBJ1-1
CASGFRQPKTEAFF
>TRBV9|TRBJ2-2
CASSDSNTGELFF
>TRBV11-2|TRBJ2-1
CASSLEQGYNEQFF
>TRBV4-1|TRBJ2-5
CASSQSTSGGAETQYF
>TRBV30|TRBJ1-3
CAWKQDGSGNTIYF
>TRBV28|TRBJ2-5
CASSPPLGAGQGDEETQYF
>TRBV5-4|TRBJ1-2
CASSLRQGAGGYTF
>TRBV25-1|TRBJ1-2
CASSVFYGYTF
>TRBV2|TRBJ2-1
CASSIRDRGLDEQFF
>TRBV5-1|TRBJ2-2
CASSAGLAGGELFF
>TRBV7-9|TRBJ2-1
CASSLWGGDYNEQFF
>TRBV29-1|TRBJ2-1
CSVEQAGGVEQFF
>TRBV30|TRBJ2-5
CAWNGGEGRGSQYF
>TRBV30|TRBJ2-7
CAWSAGTHSGAHSYEQYF
>TRBV27|TRBJ2-2
CASSLLLKGAFVTGELFF